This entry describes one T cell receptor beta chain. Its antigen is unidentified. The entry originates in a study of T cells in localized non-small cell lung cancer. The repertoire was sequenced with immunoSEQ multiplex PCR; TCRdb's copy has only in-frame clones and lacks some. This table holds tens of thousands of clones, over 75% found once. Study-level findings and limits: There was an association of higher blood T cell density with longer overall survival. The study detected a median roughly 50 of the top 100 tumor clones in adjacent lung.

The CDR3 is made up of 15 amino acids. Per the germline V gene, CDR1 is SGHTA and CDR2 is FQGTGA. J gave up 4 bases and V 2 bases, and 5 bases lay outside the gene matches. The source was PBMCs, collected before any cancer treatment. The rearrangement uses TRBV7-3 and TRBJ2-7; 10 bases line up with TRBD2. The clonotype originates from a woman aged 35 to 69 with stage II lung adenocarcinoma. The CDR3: CASSLLSGGPYEQYF. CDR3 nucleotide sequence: TGTGCCAGCAGCTTACTTAGCGGGGGGCCTTACGAGCAGTACTTC.